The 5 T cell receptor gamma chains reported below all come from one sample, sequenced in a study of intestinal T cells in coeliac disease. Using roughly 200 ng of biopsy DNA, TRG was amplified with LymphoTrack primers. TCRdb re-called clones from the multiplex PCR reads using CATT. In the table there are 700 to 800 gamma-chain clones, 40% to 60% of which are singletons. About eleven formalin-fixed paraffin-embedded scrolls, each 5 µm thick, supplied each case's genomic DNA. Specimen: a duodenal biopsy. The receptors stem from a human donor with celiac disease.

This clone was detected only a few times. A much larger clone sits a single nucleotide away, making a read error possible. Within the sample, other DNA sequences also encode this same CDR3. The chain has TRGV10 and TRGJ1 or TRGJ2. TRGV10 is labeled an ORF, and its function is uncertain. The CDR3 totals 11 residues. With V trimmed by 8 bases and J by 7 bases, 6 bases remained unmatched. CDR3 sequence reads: CAAWAPYKKLF. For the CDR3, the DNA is TGTGCTGCGTGGGCTCCCTATAAGAAACTCTTT.

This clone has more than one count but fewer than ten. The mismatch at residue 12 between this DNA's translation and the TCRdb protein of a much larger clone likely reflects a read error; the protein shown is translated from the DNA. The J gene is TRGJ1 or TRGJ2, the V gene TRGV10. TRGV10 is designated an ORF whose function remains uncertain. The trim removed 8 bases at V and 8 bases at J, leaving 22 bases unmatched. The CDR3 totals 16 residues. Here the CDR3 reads CAAWDYYPPGHHKKLF. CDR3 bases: TGTGCTGCGTGGGATTATTACCCCCCCGGTCATCATAAGAAACTCTTT.

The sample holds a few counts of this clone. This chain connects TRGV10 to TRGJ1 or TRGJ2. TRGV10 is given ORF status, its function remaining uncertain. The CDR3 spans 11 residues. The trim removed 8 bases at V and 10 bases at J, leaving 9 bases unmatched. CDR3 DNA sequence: TGTGCTGCGTGGGAAAACTTCAAGAAACTCTTT. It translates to CAAWENFKKLF.

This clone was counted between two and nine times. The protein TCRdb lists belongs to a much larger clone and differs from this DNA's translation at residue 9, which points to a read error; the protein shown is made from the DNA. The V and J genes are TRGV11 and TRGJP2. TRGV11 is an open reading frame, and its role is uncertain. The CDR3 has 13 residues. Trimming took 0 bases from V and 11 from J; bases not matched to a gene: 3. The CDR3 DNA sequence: TGTGCCTGCTGGATTAGGCACGGGTGGATCAAGACGTTT. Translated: CACWIRHGWIKTF.

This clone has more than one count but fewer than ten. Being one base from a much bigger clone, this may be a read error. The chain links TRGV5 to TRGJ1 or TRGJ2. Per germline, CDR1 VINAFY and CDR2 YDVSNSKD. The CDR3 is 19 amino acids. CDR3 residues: CATWESLYGVRSDYYRKLF. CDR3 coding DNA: TGTGCCACCTGGGAATCTCTTTATGGTGTTCGGAGCGATTATTATAGGAAACTCTTT.